The 11 T cell receptor beta chains below were found in one sample sequenced in a study of blood T cell repertoires in COVID-19. Using immunoSEQ multiplex PCR, the repertoire was profiled, and TCRdb retains in-frame clones only, with some absent. This sample has some 59,000 clones; approximately 90% occur once, and the top ten carry 3.5% to 5%. The sample taken for sequencing was peripheral blood. The receptors derive from a man aged 50-59 years with acute or convalescent COVID-19.

This chain uses TRBV11-2 with TRBJ2-1; the match to TRBD2 covers 11 bases. The germline V gene encodes CDR1 SGHAT and CDR2 FQNNGV. The CDR3 consists of 15 residues. V lost 4 bases, J lost 9 bases, and 8 bases stayed unmatched. The CDR3 sequence is CASSSLAGVVGEQFF. Written as DNA, the CDR3 is TGTGCCAGCAGCTCACTAGCGGGAGTGGTAGGTGAGCAGTTCTTC.

The chain couples TRBV5-1 to TRBJ2-3; 10 positions agree with TRBD2. Germline lookup yields CDR1 SGHRS and CDR2 YFSETQ. Trimming at V came to 3 bases and at J to 6 bases, leaving 7 bases not matched to a gene. CDR3 size: 15 residues. CDR3 protein: CASSWSGRASDTQYF. In DNA, the CDR3 is TGCGCCAGCAGCTGGAGCGGGAGGGCCTCGGATACGCAGTATTTT.

This clone came up once. The chain recombines TRBV30 with TRBJ1-3; TRBD1 matches at 9 bases. The CDR3 is 16 amino acids. CDR1 is GTSNPN, CDR2 SVGIG, per germline (reference sequence). V trimming: 5 bases; J trimming: 0 bases; junction bases outside the gene matches: 8. In nucleotides, the CDR3 is TGTGCCTGGCGGAGGGACAGGGCGATCTCTGGAAACACCATATATTTT. Its translation: CAWRRDRAISGNTIYF.

The chain employs TRBV10-3 and TRBJ2-3, with 13 bases lining up with TRBD2. This CDR3 has 14 amino acids. V gave up 9 bases and J gave up 6 bases; unmatched junction bases: 6. Germline values: CDR1 ENHRY, CDR2 SYGVKD. CDR3 loop: CAIGQTSGGDTQYF. The CDR3 DNA follows: TGTGCCATTGGACAGACTAGCGGGGGGGATACGCAGTATTTT.

This chain connects TRBV4-3 to TRBJ2-1, with 7 bases aligning to TRBD2. The V gene's germline CDR1 is LGHNA and CDR2 YSLEER. V was clipped by 1 base and J by 15 bases; unmatched bases: 6. The CDR3 covers 12 residues. The CDR3 here is CASSQGEGILFF. DNA of the CDR3: TGCGCCAGCAGCCAAGGGGAGGGAATACTGTTCTTC.

The chain couples TRBV6-4 to TRBJ1-3; D is unresolved. CDR3 length equals 15 residues. V lost 0 bases to trimming and J lost 5 bases, with 11 bases between them. Germline CDR1 is MRHNA and CDR2 is SNTAGT. CDR3 loop: CASSDSSASRNTIYF. As DNA, the CDR3 is TGTGCCAGCAGTGACTCATCAGCGTCGAGAAACACCATATATTTT.

The genes are TRBV9 and TRBJ1-3, with TRBD1 as a possible D gene (5 bases). V lost 3 bases to trimming and J lost 0 bases, with 7 bases between them. Germline CDR1 reads SGDLS; CDR2 reads YYNGEE. This CDR3 has 14 amino acids. CDR3 sequence reads: CASSATGSGNTIYF. CDR3 bases: TGTGCCAGCAGCGCCACAGGCTCTGGAAACACCATATATTTT.

This sequence joins TRBV6-5 and TRBJ1-5; tentatively, D is TRBD1 (6 bases). The CDR3 is made up of 15 amino acids. The V end was cut by 2 bases, the J end by 2 bases, with 10 bases between. CDR1 is MNHEY, CDR2 SVGAGI, per germline. The CDR3 DNA is TGTGCCAGCAGTTACCGAGAGGGGGGCAATCAGCCCCAGCATTTT. This translates into CASSYREGGNQPQHF.

This chain connects TRBV29-1 to TRBJ2-5; possibly TRBD1 for D (6 bases). V gave up 6 bases and J gave up 7 bases, with 15 bases separating them. The CDR3 has 12 residues. Germline lookup yields CDR1 SQVTM and CDR2 ANQGSEA. The CDR3 region is CSVRDTRRTQYF. The CDR3 DNA sequence: TGCAGCGTCCGGGACACCCGGCGGACCCAGTACTTC. Complete variable domain (other parts from reference TRBV29-1 and TRBJ2-5): SAVISQKPSRDICQRGTSLTIQCQVDSQVTMMFWYRQQPGQSLTLIATANQGSEATYESGFVIDKFPISRPNLTFSTLTVSNMSPEDSSIYLCSVRDTRRTQYFGPGTRLLVL.

V gene TRBV5-5 combines with J gene TRBJ2-7, with 10 positions matching TRBD2. The CDR3 has 15 residues. V was pared by 0 bases and J by 2 bases, with 2 bases of the junction left unmatched. Germline V gene lookup returns CDR1 SGHKS and CDR2 YYEKEE (reference sequence). CDR3 nucleotides: TGTGCCAGCAGCTTGGGGGGGACTAGCGCCTACGAGCAGTACTTC. As protein: CASSLGGTSAYEQYF. The whole variable domain, filled in from reference TRBV5-5 and TRBJ2-7, reads DAGVTQSPTHLIKTRGQQVTLRCSPISGHKSVSWYQQVLGQGPQFIFQYYEKEERGRGNFPDRFSARQFPNYSSELNVNALLLGDSALYLCASSLGGTSAYEQYFGPGTRLTVT.

This clone was picked up one time. The chain uses TRBV6-4 and TRBJ2-2, with TRBD2 matching 11 bases. The CDR3 length is 16 residues. Looked up from germline, CDR1 is MRHNA and CDR2 is SNTAGT. Trimming cost V 7 bases and J 5 bases; bases outside gene matches: 9. The chain's CDR3 is CASILAGGPGTGELFF. The CDR3 region has the DNA TGTGCCAGCATCTTAGCGGGAGGGCCGGGAACCGGGGAGCTGTTTTTT.